The 15 T cell receptor beta chains given below trace back to one sample, sequenced in a study of cytomegalovirus exposure and HLA in healthy donors. A multiplex PCR was run with 60 Vbeta primers and 13 Jbeta primers. Assay: immunoSEQ multiplex PCR; the TCRdb copy retains only in-frame clones and omits some. The sample gives some 180,000 clones, just over 75% of which show up once; about 1.9% is in the top ten. Material: PBMCs. All receptors come from a man aged 25-45 years in good health and CMV-seronegative.

This chain connects TRBV10-3 to TRBJ1-3, with 12 bases that match TRBD1. Trimming cost V 7 bases and J 0 bases; bases outside gene matches: 4. This CDR3 contains 16 residues. Germline V gives CDR1 ENHRY, CDR2 SYGVKD. Written as DNA, the CDR3 is TGTGCCATCAAAGGGACAGGGGGCAGCTCTGGAAACACCATATATTTT. This encodes CAIKGTGGSSGNTIYF.

This rearrangement joins TRBV28 to TRBJ2-7, with D perhaps TRBD1 (7 bases). V dropped 5 bases and J dropped 5 bases, with 19 bases sitting between them. The germline V gene encodes CDR1 MDHEN and CDR2 SYDVKM. This CDR3 comprises 15 residues. The CDR3 DNA reads as TGTGCCAGCAGTCCCTCGGATAGCGGACAGGACGAGCAGTACTTC. This codes for CASSPSDSGQDEQYF.

The chain joins TRBV7-3 to TRBJ2-1, with 8 bases matching TRBD2. With V trimmed by 6 bases and J by 3 bases, 7 bases remained unmatched. CDR3 length: 15 amino acids. Germline V CDR1 and CDR2: SGHTA, FQGTGA. The CDR3 region has the DNA TGTGCCAGCAGTTCAGGGACTAGAGGCTACAATGAGCAGTTCTTC. This codes for CASSSGTRGYNEQFF.

The CDR3 DNA reads TGCGCCAGCAGCTTGACAGGGGCAAGCAATCAGCCCCAGCATTTT. This translates into CASSLTGASNQPQHF. The J gene is TRBJ1-5, the V gene TRBV5-1, with TRBD1 identical over 7 bases. CDR1 SGHRS and CDR2 YFSETQ come from the germline V gene. With 1 base clipped from V and 1 base from J, the junction kept 2 bases outside the gene matches. CDR3 length: 15 residues.

This chain connects TRBV4-1 to TRBJ2-6; a possible D gene is TRBD1 (6 bases). In germline, CDR1 is MGHRA, CDR2 YSYEKL. V lost 1 base, J lost 0 bases, and 13 bases lay in between. The CDR3 contains 18 residues. CDR3 amino acids: CASSQVGQGSSGANVLTF. The CDR3 region has the DNA TGCGCCAGCAGCCAAGTAGGGCAGGGGAGCTCTGGGGCCAACGTCCTGACTTTC.

The V call is TRBV28, the J call TRBJ2-3, with 9 bases that match TRBD2. Losses at the gene ends were 3 bases for V and 4 bases for J; bases not matched to a gene: 11. The V gene's germline CDR1 is MDHEN and CDR2 SYDVKM. CDR3 size: 17 residues. The CDR3 protein is CASSLSRGRVGADTQYF. The CDR3 DNA is TGTGCCAGCAGTTTGAGTCGCGGGAGGGTTGGGGCAGATACGCAGTATTTT.

The genes are TRBV7-3 and TRBJ2-1; perhaps TRBD1 as D (6 bases). CDR3 length: 17 residues. The germline gives CDR1 SGHTA, CDR2 FQGTGA. Trimming stripped 3 bases from V and 2 bases from J, with 17 bases between. As DNA, the CDR3 is TGTGCCAGCAGCTTGGCCCGGGGACACCCTCCCTACAATGAGCAGTTCTTC. It specifies CASSLARGHPPYNEQFF.

CDR3 sequence reads: CASETGSGEQYF. CDR3 sequence (DNA): TGTGCCAGCGAGACAGGTTCGGGTGAGCAGTACTTC. The V gene is TRBV6-5, the J gene TRBJ2-7; D is perhaps TRBD1 (6 bases). Trimming shortened V by 8 bases and J by 7 bases, and 15 bases separated the two germline ends. Germline values: CDR1 MNHEY, CDR2 SVGAGI. The CDR3 runs to 12 residues.

This clone has more than one count but fewer than ten. This chain uses TRBV30 with TRBJ2-1; D is ambiguous. The CDR3 has 11 residues. Deletions cut 5 bases from V and 6 bases from J, with 8 bases between. From germline, CDR1 is GTSNPN and CDR2 SVGIG (reference sequence). This chain's CDR3 is CAWAPFNEQFF. CDR3 nucleotides: TGTGCCTGGGCGCCCTTCAATGAGCAGTTCTTC.

The CDR3 is CASSAEAGGPYEQYF. The DNA of the CDR3 is TGTGCCAGCTCGGCTGAGGCGGGAGGGCCCTACGAGCAGTACTTC. This chain links TRBV18 with TRBJ2-7, with 9 bases fitting TRBD2. The V gene end was trimmed by 6 bases and the J gene end by 2 bases; junction bases not matched to a gene: 8. Germline CDR1 and CDR2: KGHSH and LQKENI. The CDR3 is 15 amino acids.

The chain couples TRBV6-1 to TRBJ1-4, with D possibly being TRBD1 (6 bases). The V gene lost 4 bases and the J gene lost 0 bases, with 12 bases spanning the gap. CDR1 MNHNS and CDR2 SASEGT come from the germline V gene. The CDR3 extends over 16 amino acids. The DNA for the CDR3 is TGTGCCAGCAGTGGACAGGTTATTGCAACTAATGAAAAACTGTTTTTT. Translation: CASSGQVIATNEKLFF.

The chain uses TRBV6-1 and TRBJ1-5; D remains unclear. Per the germline V gene, CDR1 is MNHNS and CDR2 is SASEGT. Trimming pared 8 bases from V and 2 bases from J, leaving 7 bases between. The CDR3 is 12 residues long. The CDR3 nucleotides are TGTGCCAGCTGGCATGGCAATCAGCCCCAGCATTTT. Its translation is CASWHGNQPQHF.

The J gene is TRBJ2-7, the V gene TRBV10-3; D possibly corresponds to TRBD1 (6 bases). Germline CDR1 reads ENHRY; CDR2 reads SYGVKD. The germline V and J ends were trimmed by 0 bases and 6 bases, with 12 bases remaining between them. The CDR3 totals 14 residues. The CDR3 coding sequence is TGTGCCATCAGTGAGTCCCAGGGGTCGGGCGAGCAGTACTTC. Protein sequence: CAISESQGSGEQYF.

The chain links TRBV27 to TRBJ1-1; 7 bases agree with TRBD1. CDR1 MNHEY and CDR2 SMNVEV come from the germline V gene (reference sequence). CDR3 size: 16 residues. After removal of 2 bases from V and 4 bases from J, the junction contained 10 bases not matched to a gene. CDR3 bases: TGTGCCAGCAGTTTAGAAATGAGACAGGGAATCACTGAAGCTTTCTTT. Protein: CASSLEMRQGITEAFF.

On this clone: Compared with germline, one end of the junction differs, possibly owing to a read error. The rearrangement links TRBV7-7 to TRBJ1-3; the D is unclear. CDR3 length: 14 amino acids. The germline V gene has CDR1 SSHAT and CDR2 FNYEAQ (reference sequence). This chain's CDR3 is CASSEGGSGNTIYF. The CDR3, as DNA: TGTGCTAGCAGCGAAGGAGGGTCTGGAAACACCATATATTTT.